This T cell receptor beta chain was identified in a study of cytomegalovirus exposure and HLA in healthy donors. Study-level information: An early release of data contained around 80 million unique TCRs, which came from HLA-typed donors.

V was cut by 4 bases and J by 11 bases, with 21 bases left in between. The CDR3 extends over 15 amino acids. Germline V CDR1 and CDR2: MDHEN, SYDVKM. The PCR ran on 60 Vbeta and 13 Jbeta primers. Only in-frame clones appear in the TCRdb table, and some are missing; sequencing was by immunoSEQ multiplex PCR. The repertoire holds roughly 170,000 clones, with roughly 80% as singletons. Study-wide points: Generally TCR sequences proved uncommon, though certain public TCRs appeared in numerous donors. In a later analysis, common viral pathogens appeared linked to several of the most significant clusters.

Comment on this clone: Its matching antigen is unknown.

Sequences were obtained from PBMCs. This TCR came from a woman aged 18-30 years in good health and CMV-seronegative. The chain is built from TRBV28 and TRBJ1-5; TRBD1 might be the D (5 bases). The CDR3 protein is CASSWGVRTQAAQHF. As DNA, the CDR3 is TGTGCCAGCAGTTGGGGCGTCCGGACGCAGGCAGCCCAGCATTTT.